A single TCR beta chain is shown here with its context. This clone was observed a few times. Its binding antigen is unknown. Qualities for individual bases were not recorded, and no much larger clone is one base off. This sample stems from a study of blood T cell repertoires in COVID-19 (TCRdb year 2020). For the wider study: Samples covering the acute and convalescent phases of COVID-19 were provided by collaborators in the United States, Italy and Spain. The material from the prospective study consisted of cDNA or gDNA derived from T cells, B-cell-depleted T cells, or PBMCs. The dataset comprised deeply sampled blood TCRbeta repertoires from subjects exposed to, actively infected with, or recovered from COVID-19. A freely available public database, intended as a resource for researchers studying the immune response to SARS-CoV-2, is where the repertoires were released. The samples were drawn from the first 160 participants of the ongoing ImmuneRACE study and from 1,254 subjects provided by 6 global collaborators. The sample metadata nearly always contained a de-identified subject ID, COVID-19 status, age in years and sex. HLA class I and class II types, where available, came from metadata supplied by the sample provider rather than from assay-based typing. What the study reported, not specific to this receptor: The amount of clinical and demographic metadata varied by source and participant and was provided uncurated.

TCRbeta CDR3 regions were amplified from genomic DNA by means of the immunoSEQ Assay, a bias-controlled multiplex PCR. Processing in the source paper ran as follows. The number of nucleated cells in each sample was estimated by amplification of reference gene primers within the assay. To quantify the absolute abundance of each unique TCRbeta CDR3 rearrangement, sequence reads were collapsed and filtered. For each sample, productive Simpson clonality was calculated by taking the square root of Simpson's diversity index across productive rearrangements. TCRdb stores this immuneACCESS table with in-frame sequences only. Part of the clones is absent; in the studies checked, under half of the shortfall reflects unresolved V genes, and no reason is known for the rest. V, J and clone size reflect that table, while D and trimming were determined from the DNA. The sample records some 270,000 clones, 80% to 85% of which are singletons. 1.5% of the sample is held by the ten biggest clonotypes.

Another Seattle source contributed samples from volunteer blood donors who had recovered from COVID-19. Collaborating institutions collected whole blood in K2EDTA tubes following their own protocols. For TCRbeta analysis, collaborators shipped samples as frozen whole blood, isolated PBMCs, or DNA extracted from either of those sample types. This TCR derives from a middle-aged woman who had recovered from COVID-19. Sequenced material: peripheral blood.

The CDR3 has the sequence CASSGGNSNQPQHF. The DNA sequence follows: TGCGCCAGCAGCGGGGGGAATAGCAATCAGCCCCAGCATTTT. The rearrangement joined TRBV10-1 to TRBJ1-5; TRBD1 could be the D gene, as 5 bases match. Cut back by 6 bases and 0 bases, the V and J ends lie 9 bases apart. Counted from cysteine to phenylalanine, this CDR3 has 14 amino acids. Of the read, only the CDR3 DNA is kept; its 42 bases are in frame from base 1. CDR1 and CDR2 are drawn from the germline V gene (reference sequence): WNHNN, SYGVQD.